The rows below give T cell receptor beta chains drawn from one sample of a study of T cells after yellow fever vaccination. Via MiXCR, TCRdb re-called the 5' RACE reads, giving one row per CDR3 protein. Here the sample spans more than 350,000 distinct CDR3 sequences, 9.5% to 13% being singletons. The sample in question was PBMCs, obtained on the day of the first yellow fever vaccination. The origin of the receptors is a man between 18 and 29 years old who received the YFV17D yellow fever vaccine. Both conserved end residues are part of each CDR3.

j_call,v_call,cdr3_aa
TRBJ1-1,TRBV6-5,CASSYSSSMNTEAFF
TRBJ2-3,TRBV6-2/TRBV6-3,CASSYSHRGGDTQYF
TRBJ2-3,TRBV24-1,CATSDPRAREGLTDTQYF
TRBJ2-1,TRBV7-8,CASSSGTGYYNEQFF
TRBJ2-3,TRBV5-6,CASSSTWDRGFGTDTQYF
TRBJ1-1,TRBV11-2,CASSFSRAAEAFF
TRBJ1-2,TRBV11-2,CASSPRGEANYGYTF
TRBJ2-7,TRBV7-9,CASSNLVLNYEQYF
TRBJ1-1,TRBV19,CASSIEGNTEAFF
TRBJ2-1,TRBV7-6,CASSSPGQEYNEQFF
TRBJ1-1,TRBV15,CATSRDRDPLRAFF
TRBJ2-2,TRBV19,CASSPWDTGELFF
TRBJ2-6,TRBV6-5,CASSYTPSGANVLTF
TRBJ2-7,TRBV7-2,CASSPNSVGVSYEQYF
TRBJ2-1,TRBV6-5,CASSLHGTGTPYNEQFF
TRBJ2-7,TRBV5-1,CASSLGWRSELAPAYEQYF
TRBJ2-7,TRBV28,CASSFSADAPYF
TRBJ1-1,TRBV7-9,CASSPPGRETEAFF
TRBJ2-1,TRBV5-1,CASSFLAGEMYNEQFF
TRBJ2-6,TRBV7-9,CASSLDTGLSGANVLTF
TRBJ1-3,TRBV6-5,CASSYSTVSGNTIYF
TRBJ1-4,TRBV12-3/TRBV12-4,CASSSARERAGILEEKLFF
TRBJ2-3,TRBV12-3/TRBV12-4,CASSPPGGPPTDTQYF
TRBJ2-3,TRBV5-4,CASSPPGHITDTQYF
TRBJ2-1,TRBV20-1,CSARVVERGGPSNEQFF
TRBJ2-5,TRBV7-3,CASSDRDHRQETQYF
TRBJ2-7,TRBV5-1,CASSVPGQGLGEQYF
TRBJ2-5,TRBV21-1,CASRDDQETQYF
TRBJ1-3,TRBV12-3/TRBV12-4,CASSLRQSGNTIYF
TRBJ1-4,TRBV7-9,CASSLSEEEKLFF
TRBJ1-1,TRBV2,CASSEYGTGNTEAFF
TRBJ2-2,TRBV7-3,CASSLEVSNTGELFF
TRBJ2-1,TRBV29-1,CSVDWDSLPHEQFF
TRBJ1-1,TRBV6-1,CASTPAGAMHDTEAFF
TRBJ2-1,TRBV5-1,CASSETGVGNEQFF
TRBJ2-5,TRBV12-3/TRBV12-4,CASSLGLADPETQYF
TRBJ2-5,TRBV20-1,CSANHEDRAQETQYF
TRBJ1-1,TRBV7-9,CASSLLGGAGTEAFF
TRBJ2-5,TRBV10-3,CAISEGTSGQETQYF
TRBJ1-2,TRBV29-1,CSVAPGQGDGYTF
TRBJ2-3,TRBV12-3/TRBV12-4,CASSFRLPDTQYF
TRBJ2-5,TRBV7-2,CASSITSLAGQETQYF
TRBJ2-5,TRBV21-1,CASSKEVGRETQYF
TRBJ2-1,TRBV11-3,CASSWGGARVVNEQFF
TRBJ2-3,TRBV25-1,CASMERGSSSTDTQYF
TRBJ2-3,TRBV18,CASSPGTGRNTDTQYF
TRBJ1-5,TRBV9,CASSGGDYQPQHF
TRBJ1-5,TRBV7-2,CASSLDEGQPQHF
TRBJ2-7,TRBV5-1,CASSPGVGSYEQYF
TRBJ2-5,TRBV4-2,CASSQEGRGGQGLFETQYF
TRBJ2-7,TRBV30,CAWTGGREQYF
TRBJ1-5,TRBV7-9,CASSLGVRSGQPQHF
TRBJ2-3,TRBV7-9,CASSSLGRGDTDTQYF